This T cell receptor (beta chain) was profiled in a study of PD-1 blockade in classical Hodgkin lymphoma. Study-wide points: Healthy donors were reported to have higher baseline TCR diversity than newly diagnosed patients.

Time point meaning: newly diagnosed, previously untreated cHL patient sample. The ends lost 5 bases at V and 1 base at J; junction bases unmatched: 6. The CDR3 consists of 16 residues. The germline CDR1 and CDR2 sequences are SEHNR and FQNEAQ (reference sequence). A remark on this clone: Its specificity is unknown.

Sequencing used immunoSEQ multiplex PCR; TCRdb keeps in-frame clones, though not all of them. The data contain around 43,000 clones, roughly 93% of them singletons. V is TRBV7-9 and J is TRBJ2-7; 12 positions match TRBD2. The receptor was derived from a human donor with classical Hodgkin lymphoma. Sequencing input: peripheral blood mononuclear cells (PBMCs). The CDR3, as DNA: TGTGCCAGCAGCCATCCACTAGCGGGAGGATCCTACGAGCAGTACGTC. This translates into CASSHPLAGGSYEQYV.